A selection of T cell receptor beta chains follows, all from one sample in a study of blood T cell repertoires in COVID-19. Method: immunoSEQ multiplex PCR; TCRdb's copy keeps in-frame clones and lacks some. Here the sample spans 100,000 to 120,000 clones, around 90% being singletons. The sample taken for sequencing was peripheral blood. The origin of the receptors is a woman aged 50 to 60 with acute or convalescent COVID-19. Each CDR3 is given with its conserved first and last residue. Each record gives: V gene, clone size, D gene, J gene, CDR3 DNA, CDR3 protein. D genes are given only for firm matches. Expanded clones get a size class; other rows say once, few or many, or leave the size out.

>TRBV5-1|NA|TRBD1|TRBJ1-2
TGCGCCAGCGGACAGGCCCATAACTATGGCTACACCTTC
CASGQAHNYGYTF
>TRBV2|NA|TRBD1|TRBJ2-1
TGTGCCAGCAGTCCAGGGGGCGGCTCCTACAATGAGCAGTTCTTC
CASSPGGGSYNEQFF
>TRBV5-4|NA|TRBD2|TRBJ2-1
TGTGCCAGCAGCTTGGACGTGACTAGCGGTTACAATGAGCAGTTCTTC
CASSLDVTSGYNEQFF
>TRBV6-1|NA|NA|TRBJ1-2
TGTGCCAGCAGTGAACAGAAGAACTATGGCTACACCTTC
CASSEQKNYGYTF
>TRBV5-5|NA|TRBD2|TRBJ2-7
TGTGCCAGCAGCTTTGGAAGGCCGGGGGGACTAGCCGACGAGCAGTACTTC
CASSFGRPGGLADEQYF
>TRBV13|NA|TRBD2|TRBJ2-7
TGTGCCAGCAGCTTAGGGGGACTAGCGGGCGCCTACGAGCAGTACTTC
CASSLGGLAGAYEQYF
>TRBV6-6|once|NA|TRBJ2-7
TGTGCCAGCAGTACACAGGCCATTAGCTCCTACGAGCAGTACTTC
CASSTQAISSYEQYF
>TRBV29-1|NA|NA|TRBJ2-7
TGCAGCATCCGCCGGGGATCCTCTTACGAGCAGTACTTC
CSIRRGSSYEQYF
>TRBV3-1/TRBV3-2|NA|NA|TRBJ2-7
TGTGCCAGCAGGCCCCGAGGAGGCGCCTACGAGCAGTACTTC
CASRPRGGAYEQYF
>TRBV20-1|NA|TRBD2|TRBJ2-3
TGCAGTGCTAGTCGCTCTAGCGGAAGCATAACAGATACGCAGTATTTT
CSASRSSGSITDTQYF
>TRBV28|NA|TRBD1|TRBJ1-1
TGTGCCAGCAACTCAGGGGGGCGGCCCACTGAAGCTTTCTTT
CASNSGGRPTEAFF
>TRBV19|NA|TRBD2|TRBJ2-1
TGTGCCAGTAGTCACTGGACAACTAGCGGGAGGCACGGTGAGCAGTTCTTC
CASSHWTTSGRHGEQFF
>TRBV20-1|NA|NA|TRBJ2-2
TGCAGTGCTCTCAGAACCGGGGAGCTGTTTTTT
CSALRTGELFF
>TRBV18|NA|TRBD1|TRBJ2-5
TGTGCCAGCTCACCGTCCGGGACAGCTGAAGAGACCCAGTACTTC
CASSPSGTAEETQYF
>TRBV11-2|NA|NA|TRBJ2-5
TGTGCCAGCAGCACCGACCCTAGAGAGACCCAGTACTTC
CASSTDPRETQYF
>TRBV6-5|NA|NA|TRBJ2-2
TGTGCCAGCAGGGACTACATGAACACCGGGGAGCTGTTTTTT
CASRDYMNTGELFF
>TRBV3-1/TRBV3-2|NA|TRBD1|TRBJ2-5
TGTGCCAGCAGCCAAGGGGGCACAGGGGGACAAGAGACCCAGTACTTC
CASSQGGTGGQETQYF
>TRBV5-1|NA|TRBD2|TRBJ2-3
TGCGCCAGCGCCGCCGGGAGGAGCACAGATACGCAGTATTTT
CASAAGRSTDTQYF
>TRBV7-6|NA|TRBD2|TRBJ2-1
TGTGCCAGCAGCCCCGACAGACTAGCGGGAGTTGGGAATGAGCAGTTCTTC
CASSPDRLAGVGNEQFF
>TRBV27|NA|NA|TRBJ1-4
TGTGCCAGCAGTCCCCGACAGGCCGCTAATGAAAAACTGTTTTTT
CASSPRQAANEKLFF
>TRBV10-3|NA|TRBD1|TRBJ1-1
TGTGCCAACAGAGCCGGACAGGGGGCGAACACTGAAGCTTTCTTT
CANRAGQGANTEAFF
>TRBV5-1|NA|NA|TRBJ1-1
TGCGCCAGCAGCTTGCTTTCCGGGGAGGGGTCTGAAGCTTTCTTT
CASSLLSGEGSEAFF
>TRBV5-1|NA|TRBD2|TRBJ2-3
TGCGCCAGCAGCACAGGGACTAGCGGGAGAACTACGCAGTATTTT
CASSTGTSGRTTQYF
>TRBV5-1|NA|NA|TRBJ2-1
TGCGCCAGCAGCCTGGACGGGAATGAGCAGTTCTTC
CASSLDGNEQFF
>TRBV25-1|few|TRBD1|TRBJ2-7
TGTGCTTGCAGGGGGATAGGATCCGAGCAGTACTTC
CACRGIGSEQYF
>TRBV5-1|few|NA|TRBJ1-1
TGCGCCAGCAGCCCAGACACAGACACTGAAGCTTTCTTT
CASSPDTDTEAFF
>TRBV19|NA|TRBD2|TRBJ2-2
TGTGCCAGTAGTCTCGGGACTAGCGGGAACACCGGGGAGCTGTTTTTT
CASSLGTSGNTGELFF
>TRBV4-2|NA|TRBD2|TRBJ2-1
TGTGCCAGCAGCCAAGATGTGGGACTAGCGGGGGGATACAATGAGCAGTTCTTC
CASSQDVGLAGGYNEQFF
>TRBV4-2|NA|TRBD1|TRBJ2-7
TGTGCCAGCAGCGCCGGACAGGGGAACCGATACGAGCAGTACTTC
CASSAGQGNRYEQYF
>TRBV7-6|NA|TRBD2|TRBJ2-3
TGTGCCAGCAGCGCACTACTAGCGGGCAGCACAGATACGCAGTATTTT
CASSALLAGSTDTQYF
>TRBV15|NA|TRBD1|TRBJ1-2
TGTGCCACCAGCAGAGAATGGGACAGGGGGCAAGGCTACACCTTC
CATSREWDRGQGYTF
>TRBV27|NA|NA|TRBJ2-2
TGTGCCAGCAGTTTATATGGCCACGAATCGAACACCGGGGAGCTGTTTTTT
CASSLYGHESNTGELFF
>TRBV4-2|NA|TRBD2|TRBJ2-7
TGTGCCAGCAGCCAAGGGGGACTAGCGGGAAGCGAGCAGTACTTC
CASSQGGLAGSEQYF
>TRBV7-2|once|NA|TRBJ2-7
TGTGCCAGCAGCTTAGCGCAGGGATTCTACGAGCAGTACTTC
CASSLAQGFYEQYF
>TRBV3-1/TRBV3-2|NA|TRBD2|TRBJ2-5
TGTGCCAGCAGCCAAGATCCCCGGACTAGCGGGAGTGAGACCCAGTACTTC
CASSQDPRTSGSETQYF
>TRBV5-1|NA|TRBD2|TRBJ2-1
TGCGCCAGCAGCTTCCCGACTAGCGGGAGAAGAGGCAATGAGCAGTTCTTC
CASSFPTSGRRGNEQFF
>TRBV23-1|once|TRBD2|TRBJ2-1
TGCGCCAGCAGTCAATCAGGCTCAGCGGGACGCTCCTACAATGAGCAGTTCTTC
CASSQSGSAGRSYNEQFF
>TRBV10-1|NA|NA|TRBJ2-5
TGCGCCAGCATTCTCTTCCAAGAGACCCAGTACTTC
CASILFQETQYF
>TRBV27|NA|NA|TRBJ1-2
TGTGCCAGCAGTCCTTATACCCCCATGGGGCCTGGCAACTATGGCTACACCTTC
CASSPYTPMGPGNYGYTF
>TRBV28|NA|TRBD2|TRBJ2-1
TGTGCCAGCAGGGGGGGACTAGCGGGGACCAATGAGCAGTTCTTC
CASRGGLAGTNEQFF
>TRBV7-6|NA|NA|TRBJ2-4
TGTGCCAGCAGCCCGGAGATACCGGAAGGGGCAGCCAAAAACATTCAGTACTTC
CASSPEIPEGAAKNIQYF
>TRBV27|NA|NA|TRBJ1-5
TGTGCCAGCAGTTCTTTGGCAGGGGTCAGCCAGCCCCAGCATTTT
CASSSLAGVSQPQHF
>TRBV14|NA|NA|TRBJ2-3
TGTGCCAGCAGCCTAGGGAGCGGGAGCACAGATACGCAGTATTTT
CASSLGSGSTDTQYF
>TRBV6-5|NA|NA|TRBJ2-3
TGTGCCAGCAGTTCAGGGACAGATACGCAGTATTTT
CASSSGTDTQYF
>TRBV20-1|NA|NA|TRBJ2-3
TGCAGGGTAGAGGGGGGGGATTTACAGTATTTT
CRVEGGDLQYF
>TRBV28|NA|NA|TRBJ1-5
TGTGCCAGCAGTGCCTATTATAGCAATCAGCCCCAGCATTTT
CASSAYYSNQPQHF
>TRBV6-5|NA|TRBD1|TRBJ2-7
TGTGCCAGCAGTTCCGGGACAGGGACAGGGTACTTC
CASSSGTGTGYF
>TRBV19|NA|TRBD1|TRBJ2-7
TGTGCCAGTAGTTCCCGACAGGGGTGGTCCCACGAGCAGTACTTC
CASSSRQGWSHEQYF
>TRBV14|NA|NA|TRBJ1-1
TGTGCCAGCAGAGGGAGGGACTACACTGAAGCTTTCTTT
CASRGRDYTEAFF